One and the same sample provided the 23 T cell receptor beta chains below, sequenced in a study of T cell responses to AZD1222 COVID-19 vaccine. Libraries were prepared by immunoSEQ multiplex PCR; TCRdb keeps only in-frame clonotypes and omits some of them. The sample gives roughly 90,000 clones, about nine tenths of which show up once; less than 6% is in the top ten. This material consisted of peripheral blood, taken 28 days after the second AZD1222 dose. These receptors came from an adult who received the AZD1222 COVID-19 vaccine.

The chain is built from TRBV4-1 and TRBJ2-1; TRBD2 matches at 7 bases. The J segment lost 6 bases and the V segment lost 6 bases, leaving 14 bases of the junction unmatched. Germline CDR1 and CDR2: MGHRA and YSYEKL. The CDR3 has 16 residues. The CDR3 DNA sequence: TGCGCCAGCAGTCTCCGGGCGGGGGTTAGGGCCAATGAGCAGTTCTTC. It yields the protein CASSLRAGVRANEQFF.

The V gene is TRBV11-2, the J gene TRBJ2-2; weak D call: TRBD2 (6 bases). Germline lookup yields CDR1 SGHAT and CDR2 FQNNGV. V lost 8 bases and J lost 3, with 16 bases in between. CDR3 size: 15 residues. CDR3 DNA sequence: TGTGCCAGCCACCACGGGACTTCCTACACCGGGGAGCTGTTTTTT. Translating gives CASHHGTSYTGELFF.

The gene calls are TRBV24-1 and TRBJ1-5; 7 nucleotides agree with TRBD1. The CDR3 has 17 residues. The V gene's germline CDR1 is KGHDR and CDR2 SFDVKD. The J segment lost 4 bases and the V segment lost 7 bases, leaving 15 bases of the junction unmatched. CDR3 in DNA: TGTGCCACCAGAACGGGGAGAGACAGGGTGAGGAATCAGCCCCAGCATTTT. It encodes CATRTGRDRVRNQPQHF.

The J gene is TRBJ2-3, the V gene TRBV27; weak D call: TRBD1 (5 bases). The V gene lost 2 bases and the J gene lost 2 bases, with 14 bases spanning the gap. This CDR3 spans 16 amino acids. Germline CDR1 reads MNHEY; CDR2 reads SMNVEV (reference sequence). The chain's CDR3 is CASSLVFDRYTDTQYF. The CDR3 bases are TGTGCCAGCAGTTTAGTTTTCGACAGATACACAGATACGCAGTATTTT.

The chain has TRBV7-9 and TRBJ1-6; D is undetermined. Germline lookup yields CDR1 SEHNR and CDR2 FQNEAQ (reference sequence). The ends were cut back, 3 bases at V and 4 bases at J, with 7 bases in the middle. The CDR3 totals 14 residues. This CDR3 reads CASSLIQYNSPLHF. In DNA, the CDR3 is TGTGCCAGCAGCTTGATACAATATAATTCACCCCTCCACTTT.

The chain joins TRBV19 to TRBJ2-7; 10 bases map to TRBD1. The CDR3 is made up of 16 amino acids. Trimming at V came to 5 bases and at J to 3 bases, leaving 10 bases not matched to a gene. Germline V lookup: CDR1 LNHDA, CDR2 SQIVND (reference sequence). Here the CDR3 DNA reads TGTGCCAGTAGTGTCTCCGAGACAGGGGGCTTCTACGAGCAGTACTTC. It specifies CASSVSETGGFYEQYF.

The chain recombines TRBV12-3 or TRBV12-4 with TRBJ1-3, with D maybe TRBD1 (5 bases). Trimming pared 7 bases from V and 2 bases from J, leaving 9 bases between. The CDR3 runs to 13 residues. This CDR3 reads CASTEGAGNTIYF. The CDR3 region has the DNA TGTGCCAGCACTGAAGGGGCTGGAAACACCATATATTTT.

The CDR3 spells CASSPPFRGSYEQYF. The CDR3 DNA follows: TGTGCCAGCTCACCACCCTTCAGGGGCTCCTACGAGCAGTACTTC. This chain uses TRBV18 with TRBJ2-7; D may be TRBD1 (6 bases). The CDR3 is 15 residues long. Germline CDR1 reads KGHSH; CDR2 reads LQKENI. V lost 0 bases and J 0 bases, leaving 9 bases between the germline ends.

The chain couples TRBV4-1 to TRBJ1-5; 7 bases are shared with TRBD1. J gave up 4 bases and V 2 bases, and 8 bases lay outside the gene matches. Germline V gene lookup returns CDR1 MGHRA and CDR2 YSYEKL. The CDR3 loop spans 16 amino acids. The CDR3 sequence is CASSQISGTENQPQHF. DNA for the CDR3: TGCGCCAGCAGCCAAATTTCCGGGACAGAAAATCAGCCCCAGCATTTT.

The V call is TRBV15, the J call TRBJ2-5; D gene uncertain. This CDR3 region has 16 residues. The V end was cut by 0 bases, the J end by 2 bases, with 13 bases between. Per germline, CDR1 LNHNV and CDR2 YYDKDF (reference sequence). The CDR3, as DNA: TGTGCCACCAGCAGAGATCGTGCCCGACCTCAAGAGACCCAGTACTTC. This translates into CATSRDRARPQETQYF.

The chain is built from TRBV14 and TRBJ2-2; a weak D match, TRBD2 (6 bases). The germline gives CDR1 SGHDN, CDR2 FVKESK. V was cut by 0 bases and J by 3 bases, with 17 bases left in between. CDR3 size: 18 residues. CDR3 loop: CASSQEGWRARDTGELFF. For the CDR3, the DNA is TGTGCCAGCAGCCAAGAGGGGTGGAGGGCCCGTGACACCGGGGAGCTGTTTTTT.

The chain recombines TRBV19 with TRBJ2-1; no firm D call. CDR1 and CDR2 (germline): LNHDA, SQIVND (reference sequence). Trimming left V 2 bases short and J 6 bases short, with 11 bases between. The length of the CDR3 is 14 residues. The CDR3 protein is CASSIFAGSNEQFF. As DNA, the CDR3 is TGTGCCAGTAGTATATTTGCCGGGTCCAATGAGCAGTTCTTC.

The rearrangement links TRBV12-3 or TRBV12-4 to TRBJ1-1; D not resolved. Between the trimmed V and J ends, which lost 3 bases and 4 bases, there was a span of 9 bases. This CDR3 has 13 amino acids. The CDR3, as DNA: TGTGCCAGCAGTTTGCCGGGAGTCACTGAAGCTTTCTTT. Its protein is CASSLPGVTEAFF.

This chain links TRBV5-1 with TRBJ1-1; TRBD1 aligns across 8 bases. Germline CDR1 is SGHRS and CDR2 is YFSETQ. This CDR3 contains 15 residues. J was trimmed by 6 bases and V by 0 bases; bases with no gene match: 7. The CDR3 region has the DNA TGCGCCAGCAGCTTGGTGGGTCAGGGGGCCGCTGAAGCTTTCTTT. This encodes CASSLVGQGAAEAFF. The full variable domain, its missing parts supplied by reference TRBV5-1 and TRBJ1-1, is KAGVTQTPRYLIKTRGQQVTLSCSPISGHRSVSWYQQTPGQGLQFLFEYFSETQRNKGNFPGRFSGRQFSNSRSEMNVSTLELGDSALYLCASSLVGQGAAEAFFGQGTRLTVV.

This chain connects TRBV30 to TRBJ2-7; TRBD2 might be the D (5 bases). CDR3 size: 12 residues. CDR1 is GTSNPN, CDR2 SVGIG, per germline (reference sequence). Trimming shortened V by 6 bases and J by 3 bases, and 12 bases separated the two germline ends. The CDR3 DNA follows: TGTGCCTGTGGACTTCGGGGCTACGAGCAGTACTTC. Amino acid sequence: CACGLRGYEQYF.

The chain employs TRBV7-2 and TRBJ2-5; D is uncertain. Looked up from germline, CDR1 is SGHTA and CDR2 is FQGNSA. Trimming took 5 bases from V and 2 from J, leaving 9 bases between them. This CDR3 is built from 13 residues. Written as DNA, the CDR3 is TGTGCCAGCAGCCGACGGAAACAAGAGACCCAGTACTTC. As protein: CASSRRKQETQYF.

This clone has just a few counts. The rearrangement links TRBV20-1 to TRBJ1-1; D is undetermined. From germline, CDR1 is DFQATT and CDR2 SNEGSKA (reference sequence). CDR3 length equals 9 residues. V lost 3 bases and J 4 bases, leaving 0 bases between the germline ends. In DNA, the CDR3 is TGCAGTGCTAGCACTGAAGCTTTCTTT. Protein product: CSASTEAFF.

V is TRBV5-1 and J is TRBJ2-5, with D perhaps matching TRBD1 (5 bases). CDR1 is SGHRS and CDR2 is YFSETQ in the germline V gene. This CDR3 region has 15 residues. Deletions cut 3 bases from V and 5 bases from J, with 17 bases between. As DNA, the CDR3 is TGCGCCAGCAGCTCATACTCAGGGTCGGGTGAGACCCAGTACTTC. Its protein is CASSSYSGSGETQYF.

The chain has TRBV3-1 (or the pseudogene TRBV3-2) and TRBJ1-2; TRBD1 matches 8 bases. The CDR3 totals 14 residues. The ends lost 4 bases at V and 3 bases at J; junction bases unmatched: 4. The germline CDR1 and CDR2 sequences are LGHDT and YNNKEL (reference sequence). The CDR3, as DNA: TGTGCCAGCAGCCGAGGACAGGGATACTATGGCTACACCTTC. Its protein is CASSRGQGYYGYTF.

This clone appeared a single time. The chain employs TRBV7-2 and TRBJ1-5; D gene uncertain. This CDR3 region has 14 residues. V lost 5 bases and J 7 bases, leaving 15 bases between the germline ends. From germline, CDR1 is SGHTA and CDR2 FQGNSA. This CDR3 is CASSPSLFPQPQHF. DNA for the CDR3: TGTGCCAGCAGCCCCTCTCTCTTCCCCCAGCCCCAGCATTTT. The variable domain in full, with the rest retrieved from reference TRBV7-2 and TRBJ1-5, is GAGVSQSPSNKVTEKGKDVELRCDPISGHTALYWYRQSLGQGLEFLIYFQGNSAPDKSGLPSDRFSAERTGGSVSTLTIQRTQQEDSAVYLCASSPSLFPQPQHFGDGTRLSIL.

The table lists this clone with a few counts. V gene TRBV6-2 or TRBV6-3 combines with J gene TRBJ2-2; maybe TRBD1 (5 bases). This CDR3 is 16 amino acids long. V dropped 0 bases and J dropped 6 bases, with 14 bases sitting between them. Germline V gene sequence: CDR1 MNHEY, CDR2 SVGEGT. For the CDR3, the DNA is TGTGCCAGCAGTTACTCGCGCAGGGTGCTGTCCGGGGAGCTGTTTTTT. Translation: CASSYSRRVLSGELFF.

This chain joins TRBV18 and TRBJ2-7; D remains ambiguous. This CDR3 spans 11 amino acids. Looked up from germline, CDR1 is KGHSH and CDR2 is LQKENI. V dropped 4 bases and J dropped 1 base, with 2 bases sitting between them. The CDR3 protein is CASSLSYEQYF. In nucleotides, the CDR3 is TGTGCCAGCTCACTTTCCTACGAGCAGTACTTC.

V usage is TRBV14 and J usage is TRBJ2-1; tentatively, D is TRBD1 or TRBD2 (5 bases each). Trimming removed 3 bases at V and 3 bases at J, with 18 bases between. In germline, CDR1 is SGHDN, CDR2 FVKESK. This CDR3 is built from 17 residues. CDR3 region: CASSQARRGAFYNEQFF. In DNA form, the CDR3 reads TGTGCCAGCAGCCAGGCCCGGAGAGGGGCCTTCTACAATGAGCAGTTCTTC.